This T cell receptor beta chain was retrieved from a study of cytomegalovirus exposure and HLA in healthy donors. The study's findings and limits: Upon later analysis, TCR association rates were observed to vary by HLA locus, being highest for DRB1 and lowest for HLA-C. Later work found most CMV-associated TCR beta chains apparently HLA-restricted.

There are a few counts of this clone. No antigen is known for it. This CDR3 contains 15 residues. The V end lost 4 bases, the J end lost 5 bases, and 14 bases lay between the germline ends. Per the germline V gene, CDR1 is SGHDN and CDR2 is FVKESK. PCR was performed using 60 Vbeta and 13 Jbeta primers. Produced via immunoSEQ multiplex PCR; TCRdb's table is partial and in-frame only. Among 200,000 to 250,000 clones listed, roughly 89% were seen once. This sequence originates from a woman aged 18-35 years in good health and CMV-seronegative. The material sequenced was PBMCs. The J gene is TRBJ2-2, the V gene TRBV14, with TRBD2 as a possible D gene (6 bases). The CDR3 region has the DNA TGTGCCAGCAGCCTCTTTACGGGAGCAACCGGGGAGCTGTTTTTT. It specifies CASSLFTGATGELFF. Full variable domain (missing parts from reference TRBV14 and TRBJ2-2): EAGVTQFPSHSVIEKGQTVTLRCDPISGHDNLYWYRRVMGKEIKFLLHFVKESKQDESGMPNNRFLAERTGGTYSTLKVQPAELEDSGVYFCASSLFTGATGELFFGEGSRLTVL.